The clone carrying this T cell receptor beta chain turned up a few times. Its antigen is still unknown. In each case, RNA was isolated and then reverse transcribed into cDNA as the sequencing template. Using immunoSEQ multiplex PCR, the repertoire was profiled, and TCRdb retains in-frame clones only, with some absent. The sample lists approximately 280,000 clones, 58% occurring once. This record comes from a study of CD8+ T cells in alopecia areata. Looking at the study overall: Scoring of severity for treated patients was based on percentage of affected scalp area.

As for treatment: oral pan-JAK inhibitor, 5-10 mg twice daily. Study findings and constraints: With tofacitinib ongoing, many expanded lesional clones persisted in both scalp and blood. Patients shared TCRs less clearly than mice did, possibly for HLA-related reasons. Affected lesional scalp, above all in alopecia totalis/universalis, was more clonal than normal scalp.

The CDR3 is made up of 17 amino acids. Per the germline V gene, CDR1 is MGHDK and CDR2 is SYGVNS. Trimming removed 2 bases from V and 0 bases from J; junction bases left unmatched: 2. The chain employs TRBV25-1 and TRBJ2-1; TRBD2 matches at 12 bases. The sequencing used CD4+ T cells sorted from blood, collected at week 24, from a patient treated with tofacitinib. This TCR came from a human donor with alopecia areata. This CDR3 is CASSELAGGHSYNEQFF. The CDR3, as DNA: TGTGCCAGCAGTGAACTAGCGGGGGGGCACTCCTACAATGAGCAGTTCTTC.